The sample holds many counts of the clone carrying this T cell receptor (beta chain). Its antigen remains unknown. The data are from a study of T-cell reconstitution after alpha-beta-depleted transplantation in children. Study conclusions and caveats: T-cell counts and diversity at one year following transplant were attributed mainly to newly produced T cells. Several hundred rapidly expanded clones from non-depleted graft cells reportedly supplied alpha-beta T cells about two months post-transplant. Surviving thymic progenitors and recipient T cells were the source of high TCRbeta diversity at day 60 in some patients.

The trim removed 4 bases at V and 2 bases at J, leaving 9 bases unmatched. The germline V gene encodes CDR1 SQVTM and CDR2 ANQGSEA. The CDR3 loop spans 15 amino acids. Preparing the TCRbeta library involved the use of unique molecular identifiers. TCRdb re-analysed the PCR reads in MiXCR, keeping a single row per CDR3 protein. The sample shows 600,000 or so distinct CDR3 sequences, roughly 24% of them seen only once. The receptor was derived from a boy younger than two who had a stem cell transplant for acute myeloid leukemia, so the T cells may come from the graft donor. This chain links TRBV29-1 with TRBJ2-3; TRBD1 aligns across 7 bases. This specimen consisted of PBMCs, mostly from graft donor cells, obtained 360 days after TCRalphabeta/CD19-depleted stem cell transplant. The CDR3 nucleotides are TGCAGCGTTGGATCCGGGACAGCCACCACAGATACGCAGTATTTT. Its protein is CSVGSGTATTDTQYF.